The 32 T cell receptor beta chains in this list originate from one sample, sequenced in a study of monozygotic twins with inflammatory bowel disease. TCRdb re-called the 5' RACE reads, yielding one record per CDR3 amino acid sequence without DNA. The sample includes nearly 450,000 distinct CDR3 sequences. Sequencing was carried out using blood. All receptors derive from a human donor with ulcerative colitis or Crohn's disease, or a healthy co-twin of an affected twin (not recorded which).

This chain joins TRBV3-1 and TRBJ2-1. CDR1 is LGHDT, CDR2 YNNKEL, per germline (reference sequence). The CDR3 has 11 amino acids. The CDR3 protein is CASSSGNEQFF.

The CDR3 protein is CASSLGRADTQYF. This chain connects TRBV5-1 to TRBJ2-3; the D gene TCRdb calls, TRBD2, cannot be checked with no DNA. This CDR3 comprises 13 residues. Germline lookup yields CDR1 SGHRS and CDR2 YFSETQ.

The rearrangement joins TRBV2 to TRBJ2-5. CDR1 is SNHLY, CDR2 FYNNEI, per germline. This CDR3 is 13 amino acids long. The CDR3 here is CASSSDLGETQYF.

The V and J genes are TRBV4-1 and TRBJ1-2. The CDR3 length is 14 residues. The germline V gene encodes CDR1 MGHRA and CDR2 YSYEKL. This chain's CDR3 is CASSSQQQYYGYTF.

V is TRBV20-1 and J is TRBJ2-5; absent DNA, TCRdb's TRBD2 call cannot be checked. There are 12 residues in the CDR3. CDR1 is DFQATT and CDR2 is SNEGSKA in the germline V gene (reference sequence). Here the CDR3 reads CSPSGGRETQYF.

The chain recombines TRBV4-3 with TRBJ2-1. The germline gives CDR1 LGHNA, CDR2 YSLEER. This CDR3 is 12 amino acids long. The CDR3 here is CASSHDVSEQFF.

V is TRBV28 and J is TRBJ1-2; the TRBD1 assignment by TCRdb is unverifiable without DNA. Germline CDR1 is MDHEN and CDR2 is SYDVKM. There are 15 residues in the CDR3. The CDR3 loop reads CASSDPGVANYGYTF.

V gene TRBV4-1 combines with J gene TRBJ2-2. The CDR3 totals 14 residues. Germline V gene sequence: CDR1 MGHRA, CDR2 YSYEKL. The CDR3 reads CASLRTENTGELFF.

The V gene is TRBV5-1, the J gene TRBJ2-1; TCRdb's assignment of TRBD2 cannot be checked, as there is no DNA. CDR1 and CDR2 from the germline V gene are SGHRS and YFSETQ. The CDR3 is made up of 17 amino acids. The CDR3 is CASTLAGILPGYNEQFF.

The V gene is TRBV25-1, the J gene TRBJ2-3; the TCRdb call, TRBD2, lacks DNA for checking. Germline V CDR1 and CDR2: MGHDK, SYGVNS. The length of the CDR3 is 19 residues. The CDR3 reads CASSDPRTSGGTRTDTQYF.

This chain uses TRBV7-2 with TRBJ1-3; lacking DNA, the TRBD1 call made by TCRdb goes unchecked. Germline lookup yields CDR1 SGHTA and CDR2 FQGNSA. This CDR3 contains 12 residues. CDR3 protein: CASSPPGTTIYF.

The genes are TRBV5-1 and TRBJ2-2. The CDR3 loop spans 13 amino acids. The germline V gene encodes CDR1 SGHRS and CDR2 YFSETQ. The CDR3 spells CASSLSDTGELFF.

The J gene is TRBJ2-5, the V gene TRBV7-2. CDR1 is SGHTA, CDR2 FQGNSA, per germline. The CDR3 has 13 residues. CDR3 sequence: CASSSSGGETQYF.

The rearrangement links TRBV5-1 to TRBJ1-5. CDR1 SGHRS and CDR2 YFSETQ come from the germline V gene. This CDR3 has 15 amino acids. The CDR3 reads CASSLGQTSNQPQHF.

V gene TRBV27 combines with J gene TRBJ1-2; the TCRdb D gene call, TRBD1, has no DNA to confirm it. Germline assignment: CDR1 MNHEY and CDR2 SMNVEV (reference sequence). The CDR3 extends over 14 amino acids. CDR3 region: CASSFGAGHYGYTF.

V usage is TRBV10-3 and J usage is TRBJ2-2; TCRdb names TRBD1, which stays unverified in the absence of DNA. The CDR3 extends over 17 amino acids. Germline assignment: CDR1 ENHRY and CDR2 SYGVKD. The CDR3 spells CAISPFPWDTGTGELFF.

The chain uses TRBV15 and TRBJ1-2. Germline loops: CDR1 LNHNV, CDR2 YYDKDF (reference sequence). This CDR3 region has 14 residues. Here the CDR3 reads CATSRGEGLYGYTF.

The chain is built from TRBV20-1 and TRBJ2-6. Germline CDR1 DFQATT, CDR2 SNEGSKA (reference sequence). The CDR3 sequence is 13 residues long. This chain's CDR3 is CSAPFDGANVLTF.

The rearrangement joins TRBV30 to TRBJ2-3; the D gene TCRdb calls, TRBD2, cannot be checked with no DNA. The CDR3 contains 13 residues. Germline CDR1 reads GTSNPN; CDR2 reads SVGIG (reference sequence). The CDR3 sequence is CAWSASGIDTQYF. Full variable domain (remainder filled in from reference TRBV30 and TRBJ2-3): SQTIHQWPATLVQPVGSPLSLECTVEGTSNPNLYWYRQAAGRGLQLLFYSVGIGQISSEVPQNLSASRPQDRQFILSSKKLLLSDSGFYLCAWSASGIDTQYFGPGTRLTVL.

The rearrangement links TRBV5-1 to TRBJ1-1; TCRdb indicates TRBD1, and absent DNA this call remains unverified. The germline CDR1 and CDR2 sequences are SGHRS and YFSETQ. The CDR3 consists of 13 residues. CDR3 residues: CASSLDRATEAFF.

The chain uses TRBV20-1 and TRBJ2-1; as DNA is missing, the TRBD1 call by TCRdb cannot be tested. CDR3 size: 13 residues. CDR1 DFQATT and CDR2 SNEGSKA come from the germline V gene (reference sequence). CDR3 region: CSVPGQGVGEQFF.

The chain combines TRBV20-1 with TRBJ2-3; TCRdb picks TRBD2, but there is no DNA to check that call. Germline-derived CDR1 and CDR2 are DFQATT and SNEGSKA (reference sequence). This CDR3 has 13 residues. The CDR3 protein is CSASQASGMGEYF.

This chain links TRBV12-3 or TRBV12-4 with TRBJ2-5; TCRdb outputs TRBD2, but without DNA this stays unchecked. CDR3 length: 14 residues. CDR3 in amino acids: CASSVAGLGETQYF.

The CDR3 is CAISESLGVNTEAFF. V usage is TRBV10-3 and J usage is TRBJ1-1; the TRBD1 assignment by TCRdb is unverifiable without DNA. CDR1 and CDR2 from the germline V gene are ENHRY and SYGVKD. The CDR3 totals 15 residues.

CDR3 amino acids: CASSMGQANTGELFF. The V and J genes are TRBV18 and TRBJ2-2; absent DNA, TCRdb's TRBD1 call cannot be checked. Germline V gene sequence: CDR1 KGHSH, CDR2 LQKENI. CDR3 length: 15 amino acids.

The chain links TRBV20-1 to TRBJ2-3; with no DNA, the TCRdb D assignment of TRBD2 cannot be verified. The CDR3 runs 13 residues. Germline lookup yields CDR1 DFQATT and CDR2 SNEGSKA (reference sequence). The CDR3 reads CSATLAGADTQYF.

This chain connects TRBV5-1 to TRBJ2-1. CDR1 SGHRS and CDR2 YFSETQ come from the germline V gene. This CDR3 spans 12 amino acids. The CDR3 loop reads CASSLEQAEQFF.

The V gene is TRBV7-9, the J gene TRBJ2-1. CDR1 SEHNR and CDR2 FQNEAQ come from the germline V gene (reference sequence). CDR3 length: 15 amino acids. The chain's CDR3 is CASSPDGGSYNEQFF.

The chain joins TRBV28 to TRBJ2-7; absent DNA, TCRdb's TRBD1 call cannot be checked. The CDR3 is made up of 13 amino acids. Germline lookup yields CDR1 MDHEN and CDR2 SYDVKM. CDR3 amino acids: CASSYDRDYEQYF.

The chain has TRBV6-6 and TRBJ1-1. Germline V gene sequence: CDR1 MNHNY, CDR2 SVGAGI (reference sequence). The CDR3 is 11 residues long. CDR3 amino acids: CASSSFTEAFF.

The chain recombines TRBV3-1 with TRBJ2-1; checking the TCRdb D call of TRBD2 is not possible without DNA. CDR1 LGHDT and CDR2 YNNKEL come from the germline V gene (reference sequence). The CDR3 totals 16 residues. CDR3 sequence reads: CASSQDLAGTYNEQFF.

CDR3 in amino acids: CASSWPTSGSNTGELFF. The chain recombines TRBV7-2 with TRBJ2-2; TCRdb calls TRBD2, which cannot be checked without DNA. The CDR3 covers 17 residues. In germline, CDR1 is SGHTA, CDR2 FQGNSA.